This T cell receptor beta chain is drawn from a study of radiation and T cells in renal cell carcinoma. The data were produced by immunoSEQ multiplex PCR, yet TCRdb's version contains in-frame clones alone and is incomplete. The repertoire holds 140,000 or so clones, with about 86% as singletons. The time point here: blood 4 weeks post-SBRT, at nephrectomy. The sample's treatment: 15 Gy SBRT to primary tumor, nephrectomy 4 weeks later. After SBRT, blood was collected at 2 and 4 weeks, plus baseline. Overall study results and limits: Pretreatment tumor biopsies were lacking, so baseline clonotypes are unknown.

This clone came up a few times. What it binds is not known. This clonotype originated in a woman aged 50 to 60 with renal cell carcinoma. The specimen was blood, collected from a patient whose treatment included radiotherapy and nephrectomy.

CDR3 loop: CAWSGFGRDNTEAFF. The CDR3 DNA is TGTGCCTGGAGTGGGTTCGGCAGGGACAACACTGAAGCTTTCTTT. The V call is TRBV30, the J call TRBJ1-1, with D tentatively TRBD1 (5 bases). The ends were cut back, 1 base at V and 2 bases at J, with 14 bases in the middle. This CDR3 region has 15 residues. Germline loops: CDR1 GTSNPN, CDR2 SVGIG (reference sequence).